These 27 T cell receptor beta chains originate from one sample sequenced in a study of cytomegalovirus exposure and HLA in healthy donors. The PCR was carried out with 60 Vbeta primers and 13 Jbeta primers. This table comes from immunoSEQ multiplex PCR, and its TCRdb copy is limited to in-frame clones, with some not included. Its listing shows 150,000 to 200,000 clones. Sequenced sample: PBMCs. Source of these receptors: a boy aged 5-17 years in good health and CMV-seronegative.

The rearrangement links TRBV7-9 to TRBJ2-3; 10 bases match TRBD2. V was pared by 4 bases and J by 2 bases, with 3 bases of the junction left unmatched. The CDR3 is made up of 15 amino acids. The germline gives CDR1 SEHNR, CDR2 FQNEAQ (reference sequence). In DNA, the CDR3 is TGTGCCAGCAGCTCAGGACTAGCGGACACAGATACGCAGTATTTT. Amino acids: CASSSGLADTDTQYF.

CDR3 loop: CASSQEPRENNSPLHF. In nucleotides, the CDR3 is TGTGCCAGCAGCCAAGAACCCAGGGAAAATAATTCACCCCTCCACTTT. The chain links TRBV14 to TRBJ1-6; D may be TRBD1 (5 bases). CDR1 and CDR2 (germline): SGHDN, FVKESK. Trimming shortened V by 0 bases and J by 5 bases, and 11 bases separated the two germline ends. The CDR3 is 16 amino acids.

V usage is TRBV19 and J usage is TRBJ1-2, with D perhaps TRBD1 (6 bases). The CDR3 covers 14 residues. Per the germline V gene, CDR1 is LNHDA and CDR2 is SQIVND (reference sequence). Between the trimmed V and J ends, which lost 4 bases and 5 bases, there was a span of 14 bases. The CDR3 protein is CASSRGGQTYGYTF. The CDR3, as DNA: TGTGCCAGTAGTAGGGGGGGACAAACTTATGGCTACACCTTC. Looking up the rest from reference TRBV19 and TRBJ1-2 gives the full variable domain: DGGITQSPKYLFRKEGQNVTLSCEQNLNHDAMYWYRQDPGQGLRLIYYSQIVNDFQKGDIAEGYSVSREKKESFPLTVTSAQKNPTAFYLCASSRGGQTYGYTFGSGTRLTVV.

The chain joins TRBV12-5 to TRBJ1-2, with D possibly matching TRBD1 (6 bases). The CDR3 is 13 residues long. V was trimmed by 6 bases and J by 3 bases, leaving 11 bases between them. CDR1 LGHNT and CDR2 FRNRAP come from the germline V gene. CDR3 residues: CASGPTGDYGYTF. Here the CDR3 DNA reads TGTGCTAGTGGACCGACAGGAGACTATGGCTACACCTTC. Looking up the rest from reference TRBV12-5 and TRBJ1-2 gives the full variable domain: DARVTQTPRHKVTEMGQEVTMRCQPILGHNTVFWYRQTMMQGLELLAYFRNRAPLDDSGMPKDRFSAEMPDATLATLKIQPSEPRDSAVYFCASGPTGDYGYTFGSGTRLTVV.

This chain uses TRBV30 with TRBJ2-1; D might be TRBD2 (6 bases). CDR3 length equals 14 residues. V was pared by 6 bases and J by 4 bases, with 16 bases between. Germline V gene data show CDR1 as GTSNPN and CDR2 as SVGIG (reference sequence). CDR3 loop: CACGWDSTYNEQFF. The CDR3 DNA reads TGTGCCTGCGGGTGGGACTCAACATACAATGAGCAGTTCTTC.

The chain combines TRBV7-8 with TRBJ1-3; D not resolved. The CDR3 runs to 16 residues. V lost 3 bases and J 0 bases, leaving 12 bases between the germline ends. Germline CDR1 is SGHVS and CDR2 is FQNEAQ. The CDR3 coding sequence is TGTGCCAGCAGCTTCACCACCTGGAGCTCTGGAAACACCATATATTTT. Encoded protein: CASSFTTWSSGNTIYF.

This sequence joins TRBV28 and TRBJ2-5; no definite D call. V gave up 3 bases and J gave up 1 base, with 9 bases separating them. Germline-derived CDR1 and CDR2 are MDHEN and SYDVKM. This CDR3 has 14 residues. The CDR3 loop is CASSLARPQETQYF. Written as DNA, the CDR3 is TGTGCCAGCAGTTTGGCGAGGCCCCAAGAGACCCAGTACTTC.

The chain is built from TRBV28 and TRBJ1-1, with unresolved D. Germline V gene sequence: CDR1 MDHEN, CDR2 SYDVKM. The CDR3 runs to 11 residues. The V end was cut by 2 bases, the J end by 8 bases, with 6 bases between. The CDR3 sequence is CASSLEVEAFF. The DNA for the CDR3 is TGTGCCAGCAGTTTAGAGGTAGAAGCTTTCTTT. Supplemented by reference TRBV28 and TRBJ1-1, the full variable domain reads DVKVTQSSRYLVKRTGEKVFLECVQDMDHENMFWYRQDPGLGLRLIYFSYDVKMKEKGDIPEGYSVSREKKERFSLILESASTNQTSMYLCASSLEVEAFFGQGTRLTVV.

This chain connects TRBV13 to TRBJ2-1, with 9 nucleotides matching TRBD2. CDR3 length: 16 amino acids. Trimming removed 5 bases from V and 5 bases from J; junction bases left unmatched: 10. Looked up from germline, CDR1 is PRHDT and CDR2 is FYEKMQ (reference sequence). The CDR3 bases are TGTGCCAGCAGCATATTGACTAGCGGCTGGGACAATGAGCAGTTCTTC. This codes for CASSILTSGWDNEQFF.

The CDR3 sequence: CASSESRGRQYF. Here the CDR3 DNA reads TGCGCCAGCAGCGAAAGCAGGGGGCGTCAGTATTTT. The chain carries TRBV4-3 and TRBJ2-3; 8 nucleotides line up with TRBD1. Germline lookup yields CDR1 LGHNA and CDR2 YSLEER. The CDR3 is 12 residues long. V gave up 5 bases and J gave up 12 bases; unmatched junction bases: 7.

The gene calls are TRBV5-1 and TRBJ2-7, with 10 nucleotides matching TRBD1. The V gene end was trimmed by 3 bases and the J gene end by 5 bases; junction bases not matched to a gene: 11. The CDR3 is 16 residues long. Germline V lookup: CDR1 SGHRS, CDR2 YFSETQ. CDR3 DNA: TGCGCCAGCAGCTCCCCAAGACAGGGGGCTAACCACGAGCAGTACTTC. Translation gives CASSSPRQGANHEQYF.

A remark on this clone: Germline is not matched at one junction end, which may reflect a read error. The chain carries TRBV7-7 and TRBJ2-7; D is possibly TRBD2 (5 bases). The CDR3 has 16 residues. Germline values: CDR1 SSHAT, CDR2 FNYEAQ (reference sequence). The CDR3 region has the DNA TGTGCTAGCAGCTCGGGAACTCAGCCTCTATCCTACGAGCAGTACTTC. This encodes CASSSGTQPLSYEQYF.

J is TRBJ1-3 and V is TRBV5-6, with a weak D call TRBD1 (5 bases). V was trimmed by 2 bases and J by 0 bases, leaving 9 bases between them. This CDR3 contains 15 residues. Germline V gives CDR1 SGHDT, CDR2 YYEEEE. This chain's CDR3 is CASSLGAPSGNTIYF. DNA of the CDR3: TGTGCCAGCAGCTTAGGGGCCCCCTCTGGAAACACCATATATTTT.

The CDR3 spells CASSQEVPSGPSTDTQYF. For the CDR3, the DNA is TGTGCCAGCAGCCAAGAGGTCCCTAGCGGGCCTAGCACAGATACGCAGTATTTT. V gene TRBV4-2 combines with J gene TRBJ2-3, with TRBD2 matching 8 bases. Germline CDR1 is LGHNA and CDR2 is YNFKEQ. With 0 bases clipped from V and 0 bases from J, the junction kept 8 bases outside the gene matches. The CDR3 loop spans 18 amino acids.

V usage is TRBV10-2 and J usage is TRBJ1-5, with 11 bases matching TRBD1. The CDR3 is 20 amino acids. Losses at the gene ends were 6 bases for V and 4 bases for J; bases not matched to a gene: 20. Germline loops: CDR1 WSHSY, CDR2 SAAADI. CDR3 nucleotide sequence: TGCGCCAGCAGCCCGCAGGACAGGGGGCAACCTAACCCCCTAAATCAGCCCCAGCATTTT. Residues: CASSPQDRGQPNPLNQPQHF.

The chain uses TRBV29-1 and TRBJ2-1; D unresolved. Germline CDR1 and CDR2: SQVTM and ANQGSEA. The V end lost 3 bases, the J end lost 4 bases, and 13 bases lay between the germline ends. CDR3 length: 14 residues. CDR3 coding DNA: TGCAGCGTTGATTTCCCGAACCGGTACAATGAGCAGTTCTTC. As protein: CSVDFPNRYNEQFF.

V usage is TRBV28 and J usage is TRBJ1-6, with a weak D call TRBD1 (6 bases). CDR1 and CDR2 (germline): MDHEN, SYDVKM. V dropped 5 bases and J dropped 7 bases, with 15 bases sitting between them. This CDR3 is 15 amino acids long. The DNA of the CDR3 is TGTGCCAGCAGTACAGTACAGGGTAGGAATTCACCCCTCCACTTT. Residues: CASSTVQGRNSPLHF.

The chain employs TRBV5-8 and TRBJ1-4; D is possibly TRBD1 (5 bases). The germline gives CDR1 SGHTS, CDR2 YDEGEE. V gave up 4 bases and J gave up 6 bases, with 16 bases separating them. The length of the CDR3 is 15 residues. CDR3 sequence: CASSLASLGDEKLFF. The CDR3 DNA reads as TGTGCCAGCAGCCTTGCCTCGTTAGGGGATGAAAAACTGTTTTTT.

J is TRBJ2-1 and V is TRBV27, with 9 bases lining up with TRBD1. CDR1 and CDR2 from the germline V gene are MNHEY and SMNVEV (reference sequence). This CDR3 has 14 residues. The V segment lost 3 bases and the J segment 4 bases; nucleotides outside the gene matches: 1. In DNA form, the CDR3 reads TGTGCCAGCAGTTTGGGACAGGGATACAATGAGCAGTTCTTC. As protein: CASSLGQGYNEQFF.

CDR3 loop: CASSKGLAGVGEQYF. Here the CDR3 DNA reads TGCGCCAGCAGCAAGGGACTAGCGGGGGTGGGCGAGCAGTACTTC. This sequence joins TRBV5-1 and TRBJ2-7; TRBD2 matches at 14 bases. The CDR3 consists of 15 residues. The germline CDR1 and CDR2 sequences are SGHRS and YFSETQ. The V segment lost 4 bases and the J segment 6 bases; nucleotides outside the gene matches: 6.

The rearrangement joins TRBV6-5 to TRBJ1-1; perhaps TRBD1 as D (5 bases). Germline CDR1 reads MNHEY; CDR2 reads SVGAGI. With 2 bases removed from V and 0 bases from J, the gap between germline ends came to 13 bases. The length of the CDR3 is 16 residues. CDR3 region: CASSYRGRGMNTEAFF. CDR3 DNA: TGTGCCAGCAGTTACCGGGGGAGGGGTATGAACACTGAAGCTTTCTTT.

The CDR3 spells CASGWAGMTSGYTF. The CDR3 DNA sequence: TGTGCCAGCGGATGGGCAGGGATGACTAGTGGCTACACCTTC. The V and J genes are TRBV6-5 and TRBJ1-2, with D perhaps matching TRBD1 (5 bases). The CDR3 totals 14 residues. The V and J ends lost 8 bases and 7 bases respectively, with 20 bases between them. Germline CDR1 and CDR2: MNHEY and SVGAGI.

This chain uses TRBV30 with TRBJ1-2, with D unresolved. Between the trimmed V and J ends, which lost 2 bases and 7 bases, there was a span of 11 bases. The CDR3 loop spans 12 amino acids. Per the germline V gene, CDR1 is GTSNPN and CDR2 is SVGIG (reference sequence). The CDR3 here is CAWSSETPGYTF. The CDR3 coding sequence is TGTGCCTGGAGTTCCGAGACACCTGGCTACACCTTC. The full variable domain, with the rest looked up from reference TRBV30 and TRBJ1-2, is SQTIHQWPATLVQPVGSPLSLECTVEGTSNPNLYWYRQAAGRGLQLLFYSVGIGQISSEVPQNLSASRPQDRQFILSSKKLLLSDSGFYLCAWSSETPGYTFGSGTRLTVV.

V is TRBV15 and J is TRBJ2-7; D perhaps matches TRBD2 (7 bases). In germline, CDR1 is LNHNV, CDR2 YYDKDF (reference sequence). V lost 8 bases and J lost 7, with 15 bases in between. CDR3 length: 12 residues. For the CDR3, the DNA is TGTGCCACCGTCGGAGGGGGGGGAGAGCAGTACTTC. Translated: CATVGGGGEQYF.

The chain combines TRBV5-1 with TRBJ1-2; TRBD1 aligns across 11 bases. V was clipped by 3 bases and J by 6 bases; unmatched bases: 4. Germline CDR1 is SGHRS and CDR2 is YFSETQ. CDR3 length: 14 residues. The CDR3 is CASSSGQGADGYTF. As DNA, the CDR3 is TGCGCCAGCAGCTCCGGACAGGGGGCGGATGGCTACACCTTC.

The chain carries TRBV30 and TRBJ1-6; D is possibly TRBD1 (6 bases). V gave up 3 bases and J gave up 10 bases, with 13 bases separating them. Looked up from germline, CDR1 is GTSNPN and CDR2 is SVGIG (reference sequence). The CDR3 sequence is 13 residues long. This chain's CDR3 is CAWSAQGGSPLHF. In nucleotides, the CDR3 is TGTGCCTGGAGCGCACAGGGTGGGTCACCCCTCCACTTT.

CDR3 nucleotide sequence: TGTGCCAGCAGTGAAGCGCTTCGGGACAGGGGCAATCAGCCCCAGCATTTT. Its protein product is CASSEALRDRGNQPQHF. The rearrangement uses TRBV2 and TRBJ1-5, with TRBD1 matching over 9 bases. Germline CDR1 and CDR2: SNHLY and FYNNEI. V lost 0 bases and J lost 2; bases outside the gene matches: 5. The CDR3 length is 17 residues.